Each of the 32 T cell receptor beta chains below was sequenced from the same sample in a study of T cells in Graves' hyperthyroidism and ophthalmopathy. TCR beta CDR3 region amplification was performed from RNA transcripts. The primer set for the first-round RT-PCR of the TCR CDR3 was HTBI. TCRdb reprocessed the multiplex PCR reads with MiXCR, giving one entry per CDR3 protein. The table records a few hundred thousand distinct CDR3 sequences, approximately 15% of them present only once. The sample comprised blood. The receptors here all came from a woman in her late teens or twenties with Graves' hyperthyroidism.

This clonotype was seen ten or more times. V and J are TRBV6-2 or TRBV6-3 and TRBJ2-4; D gene unclear. Per germline, CDR1 MNHEY and CDR2 SVGEGT. This CDR3 region has 14 residues. V was pared by 2 bases and J by 1 base, with 6 bases between. CDR3 loop: CASSYTVAKNIQYF. In DNA form, the CDR3 reads TGTGCCAGCAGTTACACGGTTGCCAAAAACATTCAGTACTTC.

Ten or more counts support this clonotype. The chain recombines TRBV6-2 or TRBV6-3 with TRBJ2-1, with D maybe TRBD2 (5 bases). Looked up from germline, CDR1 is MNHEY and CDR2 is SVGEGT. The CDR3 extends over 17 amino acids. V dropped 2 bases and J dropped 1 base, with 15 bases sitting between them. CDR3 DNA: TGTGCCAGCAGTTACCTCGGTAGAGGGCTATCCTACAATGAGCAGTTCTTC. Protein product: CASSYLGRGLSYNEQFF.

This clonotype has only a few counts. This sequence joins TRBV5-8 and TRBJ2-7, with 7 nucleotides matching TRBD1. Germline lookup yields CDR1 SGHTS and CDR2 YDEGEE. V gave up 1 base and J gave up 3 bases; unmatched junction bases: 4. There are 14 residues in the CDR3. This CDR3 reads CASSLSGTDYEQYF. Written as DNA, the CDR3 is TGTGCCAGCAGCTTGTCAGGGACAGACTACGAGCAGTACTTC.

The chain is built from TRBV6-1 and TRBJ1-6; D possibly corresponds to TRBD1 (6 bases). The CDR3 is 13 residues long. CDR1 MNHNS and CDR2 SASEGT come from the germline V gene. Trimming removed 7 bases at V and 7 bases at J, with 11 bases between. CDR3 in amino acids: CASTRDMNSPLHF. In DNA form, the CDR3 reads TGTGCCAGCACCAGGGACATGAATTCACCCCTCCACTTT.

This clonotype was recorded once. Possible read error: a much larger clone is one base away. The gene calls are TRBV6-1 and TRBJ2-7; D remains ambiguous. CDR3 size: 12 residues. Germline V lookup: CDR1 MNHNS, CDR2 SASEGT. CDR3 residues: CASSELSYGQYF. The CDR3 coding sequence is TGTGCCAGCAGTGAGCTTTCCTACGGGCAGTACTTC.

Only a few counts were recorded for this clonotype. The chain uses TRBV3-1 and TRBJ2-7; D remains ambiguous. CDR1 is LGHDT and CDR2 is YNNKEL in the germline V gene (reference sequence). V shed 0 bases and J shed 0 bases, with 21 bases lying between them. The CDR3 is 19 residues long. The CDR3 DNA follows: TGTGCCAGCAGCCAAGATTCCGTCTGGGAAGGACGGAGCTCCTACGAGCAGTACTTC. Translation: CASSQDSVWEGRSSYEQYF.

The V and J genes are TRBV27 and TRBJ2-5, with 11 positions matching TRBD2. The last part of the DNA fits TRBJ2-1 better; the J call may be wrong. Germline V gene lookup returns CDR1 MNHEY and CDR2 SMNVEV (reference sequence). This CDR3 comprises 15 residues. This CDR3 reads CASSLLAGGSETQFF. DNA of the CDR3: TGTGCCAGCAGTTTATTAGCGGGAGGGTCCGAGACCCAGTTCTTC.

This clonotype was counted between two and nine times. A single base separates this from a much larger clone, so it may be a read error. This rearrangement joins TRBV11-2 to TRBJ2-1; D tentatively reads TRBD1 or TRBD2 (5 bases each). Germline V gives CDR1 SGHAT, CDR2 FQNNGV. The CDR3 consists of 15 residues. Here the CDR3 reads CASSLGVPEYNEQSF. The CDR3 coding sequence is TGTGCCAGCAGCTTGGGGGTACCCGAATACAATGAGCAGTCCTTC.

This clonotype was recorded at least ten times. The chain employs TRBV30 and TRBJ1-4; 10 bases line up with TRBD1. The CDR3 totals 13 residues. V lost 8 bases, J lost 7 bases, and 7 bases stayed unmatched. Looked up from germline, CDR1 is GTSNPN and CDR2 is SVGIG (reference sequence). The CDR3 bases are TGTGCCGTGACAGGGGGCGAGACTGAAAAACTGTTTTTT. Translating gives CAVTGGETEKLFF.

This clonotype was seen repeatedly, ten times or more. The chain couples TRBV12-3 or TRBV12-4 to TRBJ2-5; perhaps TRBD1 as D (6 bases). Trimming cost V 7 bases and J 1 base, with 13 bases left between them. The CDR3 extends over 14 amino acids. The CDR3 protein is CASTRTEIQETQYF. The DNA for the CDR3 is TGTGCCAGCACCCGGACAGAAATCCAAGAGACCCAGTACTTC.

The chain is built from TRBV9 and TRBJ2-1, with TRBD2 identical over 8 bases. There are 16 residues in the CDR3. Germline CDR1 and CDR2: SGDLS and YYNGEE. The V gene end was trimmed by 0 bases and the J gene end by 4 bases; junction bases not matched to a gene: 6. CDR3 amino acids: CASSVDGGRWYNEQFF. CDR3 DNA: TGTGCCAGCAGCGTAGATGGCGGGAGGTGGTACAATGAGCAGTTCTTC.

This clonotype was recorded at least ten times. CDR3 in amino acids: CASSLSDVYGRNTEAFF. CDR3 in DNA: TGTGCCAGCAGTTTAAGTGACGTCTATGGCCGGAACACTGAAGCTTTCTTT. The chain couples TRBV27 to TRBJ1-1; D not resolved. From germline, CDR1 is MNHEY and CDR2 SMNVEV (reference sequence). Trimming pared 2 bases from V and 1 base from J, leaving 17 bases between. This CDR3 spans 17 amino acids.

The sample holds a few counts of this clonotype. The rearrangement joins TRBV19 to TRBJ1-2; D is unclear. The V and J ends lost 4 bases and 2 bases respectively, with 11 bases between them. The CDR3 loop spans 14 amino acids. Germline V gene lookup returns CDR1 LNHDA and CDR2 SQIVND (reference sequence). The CDR3 is CASSTARRNYGYTF. The CDR3 DNA follows: TGTGCCAGTAGTACGGCCCGGCGCAACTATGGCTACACCTTC. Using reference TRBV19 and TRBJ1-2 for the parts outside the CDR3, the full variable domain is DGGITQSPKYLFRKEGQNVTLSCEQNLNHDAMYWYRQDPGQGLRLIYYSQIVNDFQKGDIAEGYSVSREKKESFPLTVTSAQKNPTAFYLCASSTARRNYGYTFGSGTRLTVV.

This clonotype was counted only a few times. The chain recombines TRBV3-1 with TRBJ1-6, with TRBD1 as a possible D gene (6 bases). With 4 bases removed from V and 4 bases from J, the gap between germline ends came to 20 bases. The CDR3 has 18 residues. The V gene's germline CDR1 is LGHDT and CDR2 YNNKEL (reference sequence). CDR3 nucleotide sequence: TGTGCCAGCAGCCGAGTTGCGCCGGGGGCGCAATATAATTCACCCCTCCACTTT. It yields the protein CASSRVAPGAQYNSPLHF.

This clonotype appeared many times. Here the CDR3 reads CASSTSRASTDTQYF. The CDR3 bases are TGTGCCAGCAGCACCAGTCGGGCTAGCACAGATACGCAGTATTTT. The chain couples TRBV7-9 to TRBJ2-3; unclear D gene. This CDR3 contains 15 residues. Germline V CDR1 and CDR2: SEHNR, FQNEAQ (reference sequence). Trimming shortened V by 5 bases and J by 0 bases, and 12 bases separated the two germline ends.

This clonotype was observed a few times. One base away lies a much larger clone, so this may be a sequencing read error. The CDR3 DNA reads as TGCAGCGTTGACGGGACCCGAGGGAGCTCCTACAGTGAGCAGTTCTTC. Residues: CSVDGTRGSSYSEQFF. The rearrangement uses TRBV29-1 and TRBJ2-1; D is tentatively TRBD1 or TRBD2 (5 bases each). The CDR3 sequence is 16 residues long. In germline, CDR1 is SQVTM, CDR2 ANQGSEA.

This clonotype was detected many times. This chain uses TRBV6-5 with TRBJ2-7; D remains unclear. The V gene lost 0 bases and the J gene lost 6 bases, with 12 bases spanning the gap. Germline CDR1 reads MNHEY; CDR2 reads SVGAGI. This CDR3 spans 14 amino acids. As DNA, the CDR3 is TGTGCCAGCAGTTACTCGCCCAGGCTCCTCGAGCAGTACTTC. This codes for CASSYSPRLLEQYF.

This clonotype was detected many times. This chain uses TRBV7-9 with TRBJ2-5, with 8 bases lining up with TRBD1. Germline V gene lookup returns CDR1 SEHNR and CDR2 FQNEAQ (reference sequence). The V gene end was trimmed by 6 bases and the J gene end by 5 bases; junction bases not matched to a gene: 14. The CDR3 is 16 amino acids. The CDR3, as DNA: TGTGCCAGCAGACGGCCATCGGGACAGGCGGTGGAGACCCAGTACTTC. Residues: CASRRPSGQAVETQYF.

This clonotype was counted many times. The chain joins TRBV11-1 to TRBJ2-1, with D possibly called TRBD1 or TRBD2 (5 bases each). Per germline, CDR1 SGHAT and CDR2 FQDESV (reference sequence). CDR3 length: 12 amino acids. V shed 4 bases and J shed 9 bases, with 10 bases lying between them. The CDR3 loop is CASSSRGVEQFF. The CDR3 DNA reads TGTGCCAGCAGCTCTAGAGGGGTTGAGCAGTTCTTC.

This clonotype was detected a few times. The J gene is TRBJ1-2, the V gene TRBV7-3; TRBD1 might be the D (5 bases). The CDR3 length is 14 residues. V gave up 0 bases and J gave up 7 bases, with 12 bases separating them. CDR1 and CDR2 (germline): SGHTA, FQGTGA. The CDR3 coding sequence is TGTGCCAGCAGCTTAACGGGTGGGGGGACTGGCTACACCTTC. Its protein product is CASSLTGGGTGYTF. Full variable domain (remainder filled in from reference TRBV7-3 and TRBJ1-2): GAGVSQTPSNKVTEKGKYVELRCDPISGHTALYWYRQSLGQGPEFLIYFQGTGAADDSGLPNDRFFAVRPEGSVSTLKIQRTERGDSAVYLCASSLTGGGTGYTFGSGTRLTVV.

This clonotype is a singleton in its sample. The J gene is TRBJ1-4, the V gene TRBV25-1; 8 nucleotides align to TRBD1. CDR1 and CDR2 from the germline V gene are MGHDK and SYGVNS. V trimming: 4 bases; J trimming: 5 bases; junction bases outside the gene matches: 0. The CDR3 is 13 amino acids. The CDR3 protein is CASSGQGNEKLFF. The CDR3 bases are TGTGCCAGCAGTGGACAGGGGAATGAAAAACTGTTTTTT.

This clonotype was recorded many times. The V and J genes are TRBV20-1 and TRBJ1-1, with a tentative D call TRBD1 (5 bases). The CDR3 spans 14 residues. Deletions cut 6 bases from V and 5 bases from J, with 19 bases between. CDR1 is DFQATT and CDR2 is SNEGSKA in the germline V gene (reference sequence). The CDR3 DNA follows: TGCAGTGCCACTTACCCTTACAGGTCTACTGAAGCTTTCTTT. This codes for CSATYPYRSTEAFF.

This clonotype was observed at least ten times. The gene calls are TRBV27 and TRBJ2-5, with D perhaps TRBD1 (6 bases). Trimming took 4 bases from V and 2 from J, leaving 11 bases between them. Germline V gene sequence: CDR1 MNHEY, CDR2 SMNVEV (reference sequence). CDR3 length equals 14 residues. CDR3 DNA sequence: TGTGCCAGCAGTTACCGGGACAAACAAGAGACCCAGTACTTC. Its translation is CASSYRDKQETQYF.

The chain employs TRBV6-1 and TRBJ2-2, with 7 bases matching TRBD2. The CDR3 has 15 residues. In germline, CDR1 is MNHNS, CDR2 SASEGT. The V gene end was trimmed by 4 bases and the J gene end by 3 bases; junction bases not matched to a gene: 5. Here the CDR3 reads CASSGEGQDTGELFF. The DNA of the CDR3 is TGTGCCAGCAGTGGGGAGGGCCAGGACACCGGGGAGCTGTTTTTT.

This clonotype was seen a few times. The chain uses TRBV19 and TRBJ1-4; TRBD1 is a possible D gene (6 bases). This CDR3 contains 15 residues. The germline V and J ends were trimmed by 5 bases and 3 bases, with 13 bases remaining between them. Germline-derived CDR1 and CDR2 are LNHDA and SQIVND (reference sequence). The CDR3 DNA reads as TGTGCCAGTAGTCCACAGGGACCTTCTAATGAAAAACTGTTTTTT. This sequence encodes CASSPQGPSNEKLFF.

On this clonotype itself: This may be a read error: a much more frequent sequence differs by one nucleotide. This rearrangement joins TRBV20-1 to TRBJ2-7, with 9 bases matching TRBD2. The CDR3 loop spans 15 amino acids. CDR1 DFQATT and CDR2 SNEGSKA come from the germline V gene (reference sequence). The CDR3, as DNA: TGCAGTGCCAGCCAGACTAGCGGAGACATCTACGAGCGGTACTTC. Its protein is CSASQTSGDIYERYF.

This clonotype was counted ten times or more. The chain couples TRBV10-3 to TRBJ2-7; 7 nucleotides line up with TRBD1. The CDR3 totals 12 residues. CDR1 is ENHRY and CDR2 is SYGVKD in the germline V gene. Trimming at V came to 8 bases and at J to 3 bases, leaving 4 bases not matched to a gene. The CDR3 region is CAIGWDSYEQYF. The CDR3 DNA is TGTGCCATCGGTTGGGACAGCTACGAGCAGTACTTC.

This clonotype came up many times. The chain carries TRBV2 and TRBJ2-7; 11 nucleotides match TRBD2. This CDR3 is 17 amino acids long. The V gene's germline CDR1 is SNHLY and CDR2 FYNNEI. The V and J ends lost 3 bases and 2 bases, in that order; junction bases with no gene match: 9. CDR3 in DNA: TGTGCCAGCAGTGATTCTAGCGGGAGGACCCCACCCTACGAGCAGTACTTC. This translates into CASSDSSGRTPPYEQYF.

This clonotype turned up a few times. V usage is TRBV14 and J usage is TRBJ2-5, with 7 bases lining up with TRBD1. The germline V gene has CDR1 SGHDN and CDR2 FVKESK. V was clipped by 2 bases and J by 7 bases; unmatched bases: 7. There are 14 residues in the CDR3. The CDR3 loop reads CASSQNRDRGTQYF. The CDR3, as DNA: TGTGCCAGCAGCCAAAACCGGGACAGAGGGACCCAGTACTTC. The full variable domain, in which reference TRBV14 and TRBJ2-5 provide the parts outside the CDR3, is EAGVTQFPSHSVIEKGQTVTLRCDPISGHDNLYWYRRVMGKEIKFLLHFVKESKQDESGMPNNRFLAERTGGTYSTLKVQPAELEDSGVYFCASSQNRDRGTQYFGPGTRLLVL.

This clonotype has at least ten counts. The V call is TRBV20-1, the J call TRBJ1-2; 7 bases are a match to TRBD1. The germline V gene has CDR1 DFQATT and CDR2 SNEGSKA (reference sequence). J was trimmed by 0 bases and V by 7 bases; bases with no gene match: 5. The CDR3 spans 13 residues. DNA of the CDR3: TGCAGTGTTCCGGGACAGACTAACTATGGCTACACCTTC. Translating it yields CSVPGQTNYGYTF.

The chain has TRBV5-1 and TRBJ1-4; possible D gene TRBD1, 5 bases. V was shortened by 4 bases and J by 7 bases, with 17 bases between the two germline ends. The CDR3 sequence is 15 residues long. The germline CDR1 and CDR2 sequences are SGHRS and YFSETQ. The CDR3 is CASSAGVQAAEKLFF. The CDR3 DNA follows: TGCGCCAGCAGCGCTGGGGTACAGGCGGCTGAAAAACTGTTTTTT.

The sample holds many counts of this clonotype. The chain uses TRBV2 and TRBJ1-2; possible D gene TRBD1, 6 bases. This CDR3 spans 13 amino acids. CDR1 and CDR2 (germline): SNHLY, FYNNEI. Trimming removed 4 bases from V and 5 bases from J, with 11 bases in between. The chain's CDR3 is CASSVLTGYGYTF. In DNA, the CDR3 is TGTGCCAGCAGTGTCCTAACAGGGTATGGCTACACCTTC.